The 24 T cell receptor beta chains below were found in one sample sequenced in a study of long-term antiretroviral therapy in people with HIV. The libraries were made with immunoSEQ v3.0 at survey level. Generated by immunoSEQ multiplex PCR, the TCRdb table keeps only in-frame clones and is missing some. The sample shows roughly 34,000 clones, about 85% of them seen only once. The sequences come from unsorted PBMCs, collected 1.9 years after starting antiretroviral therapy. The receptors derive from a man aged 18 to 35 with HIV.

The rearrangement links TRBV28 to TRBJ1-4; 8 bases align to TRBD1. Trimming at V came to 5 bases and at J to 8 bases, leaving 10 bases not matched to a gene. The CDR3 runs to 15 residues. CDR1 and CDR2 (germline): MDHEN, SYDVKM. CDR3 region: CASSLGGTGGEKLFF. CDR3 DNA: TGTGCCAGCAGTCTAGGCGGGACAGGTGGCGAAAAACTGTTTTTT.

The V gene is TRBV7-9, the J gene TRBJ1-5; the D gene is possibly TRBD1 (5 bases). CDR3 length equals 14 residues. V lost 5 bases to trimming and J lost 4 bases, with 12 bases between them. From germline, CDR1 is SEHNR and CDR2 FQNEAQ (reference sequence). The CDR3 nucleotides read TGTGCCAGCAGCCCCCTGGGGGTGAATCAGCCCCAGCATTTT. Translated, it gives CASSPLGVNQPQHF.

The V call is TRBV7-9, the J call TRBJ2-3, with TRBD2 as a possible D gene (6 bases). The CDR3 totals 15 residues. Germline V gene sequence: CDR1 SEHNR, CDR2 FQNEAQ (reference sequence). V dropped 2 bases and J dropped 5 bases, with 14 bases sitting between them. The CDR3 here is CASSLRAGRGDTQYF. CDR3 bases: TGTGCCAGCAGCTTAAGGGCAGGGCGGGGAGATACGCAGTATTTT. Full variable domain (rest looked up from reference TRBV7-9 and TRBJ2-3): DTGVSQNPRHKITKRGQNVTFRCDPISEHNRLYWYRQTLGQGPEFLTYFQNEAQLEKSRLLSDRFSAERPKGSFSTLEIQRTEQGDSAMYLCASSLRAGRGDTQYFGPGTRLTVL.

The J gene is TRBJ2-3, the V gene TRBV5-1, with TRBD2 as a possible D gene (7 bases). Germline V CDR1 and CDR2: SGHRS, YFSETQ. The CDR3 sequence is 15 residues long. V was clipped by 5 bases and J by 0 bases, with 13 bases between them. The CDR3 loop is CASRDGGRSTDTQYF. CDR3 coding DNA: TGCGCCAGCAGAGACGGGGGGCGAAGCACAGATACGCAGTATTTT. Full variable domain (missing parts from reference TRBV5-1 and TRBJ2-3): KAGVTQTPRYLIKTRGQQVTLSCSPISGHRSVSWYQQTPGQGLQFLFEYFSETQRNKGNFPGRFSGRQFSNSRSEMNVSTLELGDSALYLCASRDGGRSTDTQYFGPGTRLTVL.

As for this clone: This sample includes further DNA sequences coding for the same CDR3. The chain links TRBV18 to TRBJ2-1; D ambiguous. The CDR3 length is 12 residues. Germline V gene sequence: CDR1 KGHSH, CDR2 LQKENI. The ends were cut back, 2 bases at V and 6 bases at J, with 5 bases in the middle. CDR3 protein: CASSPGTNEQFF. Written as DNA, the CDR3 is TGTGCCAGCTCACCAGGCACCAATGAGCAGTTCTTC.

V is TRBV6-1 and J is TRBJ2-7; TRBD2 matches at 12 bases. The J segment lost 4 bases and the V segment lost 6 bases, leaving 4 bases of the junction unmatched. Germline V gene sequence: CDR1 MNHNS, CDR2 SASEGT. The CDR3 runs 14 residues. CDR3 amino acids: CASRGLAGTYEQYF. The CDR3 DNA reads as TGTGCCAGCAGAGGACTAGCGGGGACTTACGAGCAGTACTTC.

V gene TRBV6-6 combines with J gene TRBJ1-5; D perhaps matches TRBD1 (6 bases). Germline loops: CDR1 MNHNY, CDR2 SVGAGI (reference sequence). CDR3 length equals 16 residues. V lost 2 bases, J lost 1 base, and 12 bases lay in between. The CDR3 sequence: CASSYAGGASNQPQHF. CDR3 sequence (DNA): TGTGCCAGCAGTTACGCCGGGGGGGCGAGCAATCAGCCCCAGCATTTT.

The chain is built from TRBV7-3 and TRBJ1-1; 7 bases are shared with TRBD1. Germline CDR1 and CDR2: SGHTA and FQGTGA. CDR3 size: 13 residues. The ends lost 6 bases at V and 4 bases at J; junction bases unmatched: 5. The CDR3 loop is CASSTDRATEAFF. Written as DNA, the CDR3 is TGTGCCAGCAGTACTGACAGGGCCACTGAAGCTTTCTTT.

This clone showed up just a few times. In DNA form, the CDR3 reads TGTGCCAGCAGTCGGACCCAGGCCATAGACGGCTACACCTTC. This encodes CASSRTQAIDGYTF. This chain joins TRBV6-5 and TRBJ1-2; no firm D call. This CDR3 is 14 amino acids long. Germline CDR1 reads MNHEY; CDR2 reads SVGAGI. The ends were cut back, 5 bases at V and 8 bases at J, with 18 bases in the middle.

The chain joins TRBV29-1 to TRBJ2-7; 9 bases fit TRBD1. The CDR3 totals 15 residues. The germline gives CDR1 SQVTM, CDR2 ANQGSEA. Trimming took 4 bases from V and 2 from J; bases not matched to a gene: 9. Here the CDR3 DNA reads TGCAGCGTTGGGAGAGGGACAGGGCTCCCCTACGAGCAGTACTTC. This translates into CSVGRGTGLPYEQYF.

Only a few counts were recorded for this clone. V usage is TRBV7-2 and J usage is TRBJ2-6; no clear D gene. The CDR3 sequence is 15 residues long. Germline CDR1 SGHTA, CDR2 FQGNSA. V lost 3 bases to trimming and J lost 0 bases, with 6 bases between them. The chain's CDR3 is CASSFDFSGANVLTF. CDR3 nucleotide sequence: TGTGCCAGCAGCTTTGACTTCTCTGGGGCCAACGTCCTGACTTTC.

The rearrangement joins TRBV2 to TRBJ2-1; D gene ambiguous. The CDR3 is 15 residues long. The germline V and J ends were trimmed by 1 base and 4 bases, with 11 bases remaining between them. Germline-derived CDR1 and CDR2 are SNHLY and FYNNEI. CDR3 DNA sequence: TGTGCCAGCAGTGAAGGTTTGGACGGGTACAATGAGCAGTTCTTC. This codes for CASSEGLDGYNEQFF.

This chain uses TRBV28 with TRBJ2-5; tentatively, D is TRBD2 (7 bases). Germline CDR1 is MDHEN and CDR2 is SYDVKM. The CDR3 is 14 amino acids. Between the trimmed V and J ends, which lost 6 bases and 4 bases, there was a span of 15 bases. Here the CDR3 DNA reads TGTGCCAGCAGACCGGGGGGCCGACCAGAGACCCAGTACTTC. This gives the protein CASRPGGRPETQYF.

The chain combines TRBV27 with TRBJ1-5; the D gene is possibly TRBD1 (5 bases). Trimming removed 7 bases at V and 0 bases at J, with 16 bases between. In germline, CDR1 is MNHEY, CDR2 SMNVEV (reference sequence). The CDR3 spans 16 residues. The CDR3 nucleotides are TGTGCCAGCACCATTAGGATGGGGGATAGCAATCAGCCCCAGCATTTT. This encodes CASTIRMGDSNQPQHF.

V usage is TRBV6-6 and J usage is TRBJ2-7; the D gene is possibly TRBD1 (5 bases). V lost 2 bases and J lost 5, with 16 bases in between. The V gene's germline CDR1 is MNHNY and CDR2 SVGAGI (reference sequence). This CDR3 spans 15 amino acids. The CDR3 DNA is TGTGCCAGCAGTTACGGAAGGGGCTCTGAGGACGAGCAGTACGTC. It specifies CASSYGRGSEDEQYV.

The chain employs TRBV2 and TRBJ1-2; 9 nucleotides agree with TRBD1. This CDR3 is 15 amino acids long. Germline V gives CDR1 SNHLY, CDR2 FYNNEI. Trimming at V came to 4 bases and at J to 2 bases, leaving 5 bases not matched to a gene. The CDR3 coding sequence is TGTGCCAGCAGTGGATGGACAGGGGACAACTATGGCTACACCTTC. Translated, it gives CASSGWTGDNYGYTF.

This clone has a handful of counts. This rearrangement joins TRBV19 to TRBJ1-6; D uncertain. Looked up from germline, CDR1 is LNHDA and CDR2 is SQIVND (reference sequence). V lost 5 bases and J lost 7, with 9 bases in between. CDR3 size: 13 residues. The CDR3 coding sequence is TGTGCCAGTAGTCAGCCAGGAAATTCACCCCTCCACTTT. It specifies CASSQPGNSPLHF.

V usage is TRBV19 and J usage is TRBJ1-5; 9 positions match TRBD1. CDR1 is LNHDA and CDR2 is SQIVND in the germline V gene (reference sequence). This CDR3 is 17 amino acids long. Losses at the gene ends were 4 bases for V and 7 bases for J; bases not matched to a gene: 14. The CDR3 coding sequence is TGTGCCAGTAGTACAATCGGGACAGGGTCCTCGGGGCAGCCCCAGCATTTT. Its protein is CASSTIGTGSSGQPQHF.

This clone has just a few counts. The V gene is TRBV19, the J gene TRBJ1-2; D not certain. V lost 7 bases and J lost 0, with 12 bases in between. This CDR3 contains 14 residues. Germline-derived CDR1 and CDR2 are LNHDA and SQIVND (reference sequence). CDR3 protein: CASTVAVANYGYTF. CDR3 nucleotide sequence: TGTGCCAGTACGGTGGCAGTCGCTAACTATGGCTACACCTTC.

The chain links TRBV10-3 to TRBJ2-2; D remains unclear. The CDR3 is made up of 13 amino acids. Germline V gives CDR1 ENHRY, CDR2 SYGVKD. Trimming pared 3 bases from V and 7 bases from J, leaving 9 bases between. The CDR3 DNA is TGTGCCATCAGTGACGGTCGAGGCGGGGAGCTGTTTTTT. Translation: CAISDGRGGELFF.

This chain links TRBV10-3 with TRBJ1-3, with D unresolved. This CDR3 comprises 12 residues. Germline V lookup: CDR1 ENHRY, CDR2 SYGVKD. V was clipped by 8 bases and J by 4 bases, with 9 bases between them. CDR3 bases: TGTGCCATCCGGTCGGTGGGAAACACCATATATTTT. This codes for CAIRSVGNTIYF.

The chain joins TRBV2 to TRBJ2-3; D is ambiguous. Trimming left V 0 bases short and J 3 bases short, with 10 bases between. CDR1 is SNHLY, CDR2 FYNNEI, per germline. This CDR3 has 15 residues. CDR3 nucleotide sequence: TGTGCCAGCAGTGAAGCGCGGCAGTATACAGATACGCAGTATTTT. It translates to CASSEARQYTDTQYF.

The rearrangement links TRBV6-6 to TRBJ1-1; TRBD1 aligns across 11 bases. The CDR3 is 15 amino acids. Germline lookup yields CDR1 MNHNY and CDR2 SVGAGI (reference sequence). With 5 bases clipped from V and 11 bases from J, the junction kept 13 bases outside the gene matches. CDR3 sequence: CASSTGTGGMWKAFF. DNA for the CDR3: TGTGCCAGCAGTACCGGGACAGGGGGGATGTGGAAGGCTTTCTTT.

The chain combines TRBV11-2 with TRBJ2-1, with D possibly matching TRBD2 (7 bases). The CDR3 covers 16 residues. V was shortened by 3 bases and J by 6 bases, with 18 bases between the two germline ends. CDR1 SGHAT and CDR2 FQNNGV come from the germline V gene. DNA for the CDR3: TGTGCCAGCAGCTTTCGGGGGGCATTATCTTTCAATGAGCAGTTCTTC. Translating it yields CASSFRGALSFNEQFF.